This T cell receptor (beta chain) was documented in a study of monozygotic twins with inflammatory bowel disease. Findings and limits, study-wide: Healthy co-twins exceeded IBD patients in TCRbeta diversity as measured by inverse Simpson.

Addition of UMIs with a 6-nucleotide sample barcode was achieved by template switching. TCRdb re-called the 5' RACE reads and catalogs CDR3 proteins one per entry, DNA excluded. This sample's table has roughly 150,000 distinct CDR3 sequences. Points on this clonotype: Antigen: not known.

The V gene's germline CDR1 is LGHDT and CDR2 YNNKEL (reference sequence). The CDR3 extends over 12 amino acids. This TCR was sampled from a human donor with ulcerative colitis or Crohn's disease, or a healthy co-twin of an affected twin (not recorded which). The rearrangement links TRBV3-1 to TRBJ1-4. Sequencing was done on a sample of blood. The CDR3 loop is CASSPQSEKLFF.